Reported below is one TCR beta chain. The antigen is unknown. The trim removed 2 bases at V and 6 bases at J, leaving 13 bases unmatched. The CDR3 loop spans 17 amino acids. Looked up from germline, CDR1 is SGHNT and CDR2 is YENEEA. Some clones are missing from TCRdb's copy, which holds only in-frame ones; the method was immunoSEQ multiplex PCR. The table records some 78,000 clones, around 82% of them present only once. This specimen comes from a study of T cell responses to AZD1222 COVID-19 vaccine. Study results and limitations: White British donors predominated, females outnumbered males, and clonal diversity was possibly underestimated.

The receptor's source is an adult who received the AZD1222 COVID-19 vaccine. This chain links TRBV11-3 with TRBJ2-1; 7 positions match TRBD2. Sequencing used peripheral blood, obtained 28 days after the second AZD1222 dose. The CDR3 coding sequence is TGTGCCAGCAGCTTATCTAGCGGCTCCAGGTGGGGCAATGAGCAGTTCTTC. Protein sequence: CASSLSSGSRWGNEQFF.